One and the same sample provided the 2 T cell receptor beta chains below, sequenced in a study of prognosis after radiotherapy for stage I lung cancer. Starting from genomic DNA, TCR beta CDR3 was amplified through two-round multiplex PCR. Amplification during the initial PCR round employed primers specific to each TRBV and TRBJ gene. One entry per CDR3 protein, called by TCRdb with MiXCR from the multiplex PCR reads. This table has around 26,000 distinct CDR3 sequences, just over 45% appearing once. Sequencing was performed on PBMCs, taken before or after stereotactic body radiation therapy (not recorded which). The receptors were sampled from a donor at least 50 years old with non-small cell lung cancer.

This clonotype was seen many times. The V and J genes are TRBV11-2 and TRBJ2-7; D is unclear. Trimming took 6 bases from V and 2 from J, leaving 8 bases between them. CDR1 SGHAT and CDR2 FQNNGV come from the germline V gene. The CDR3 spans 12 residues. The CDR3 bases are TGTGCCAGCAGTTCAGATACCTACGAGCAGTACTTC. Protein product: CASSSDTYEQYF.

Comments on this clonotype: A far larger clone differs by one base, so this is likely a read error. The chain combines TRBV7-9 with TRBJ2-3, with D unclear. V gave up 2 bases and J gave up 2 bases, with 11 bases separating them. The CDR3 is 15 residues long. Germline V CDR1 and CDR2: SEHNR, FQNEAQ (reference sequence). CDR3 loop: CASSLTPGLTDTQYF. CDR3 coding DNA: TGTGCCAGCAGCTTAACACCGGGCCTCACAGATACGCAGTATTTT.